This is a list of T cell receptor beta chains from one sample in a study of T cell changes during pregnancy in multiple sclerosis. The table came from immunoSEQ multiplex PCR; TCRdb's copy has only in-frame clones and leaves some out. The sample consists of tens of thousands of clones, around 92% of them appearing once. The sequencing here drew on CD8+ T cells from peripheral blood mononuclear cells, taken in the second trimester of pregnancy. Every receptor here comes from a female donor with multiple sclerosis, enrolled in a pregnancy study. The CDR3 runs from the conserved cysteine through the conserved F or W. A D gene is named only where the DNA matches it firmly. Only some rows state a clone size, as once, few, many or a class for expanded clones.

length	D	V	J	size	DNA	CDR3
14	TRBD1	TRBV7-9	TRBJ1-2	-	TGTGCCAGCAGCTCCCTCGACAGGGGGCAGGGCTACACCTTC	CASSSLDRGQGYTF
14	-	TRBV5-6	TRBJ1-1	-	TGTGCCAGCAGCGGGGGGGGGATTAACACTGAAGCTTTCTTT	CASSGGGINTEAFF
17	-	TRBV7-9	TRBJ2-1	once	TGTGCCAGCAGCGCGAGAGGAGGGCGCGGGGTTTTAGATGAGCAGTTCTTC	CASSARGGRGVLDEQFF
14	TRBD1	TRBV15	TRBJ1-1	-	TGTGCCACCAGCAGAAAGACAGGGGGGACTGAAGCTTTCTTT	CATSRKTGGTEAFF
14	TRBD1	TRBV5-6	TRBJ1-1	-	TGTGCCAGCAGCTACGGACAGGGGGCGGCTGAAGCTTTCTTT	CASSYGQGAAEAFF
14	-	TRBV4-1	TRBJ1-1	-	TGCGCCAGCAGCCAAGATTTTGCACCCAGTGAAGCTTTCTTT	CASSQDFAPSEAFF
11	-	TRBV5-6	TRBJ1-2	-	TGTGCCAGCAGCTTTAGTACTGGCTACACCTTC	CASSFSTGYTF
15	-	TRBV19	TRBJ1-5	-	TGTGCCAGTAGTATCGGTCAAAATAGCAATCAGCCCCAGCATTTT	CASSIGQNSNQPQHF
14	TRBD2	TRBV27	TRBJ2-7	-	TGTGCCAGCCGAAGACTAGCGGGACCCTACGAGCAGTACTTC	CASRRLAGPYEQYF
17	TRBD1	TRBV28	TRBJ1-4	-	TGTGCCAGCGACCAATCCGGGACAGGGGCCTATAATGAAAAACTGTTTTTT	CASDQSGTGAYNEKLFF
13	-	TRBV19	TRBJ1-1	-	TGTGCCAGTAGTATGGGGGGGAACACTGAAGCTTTCTTT	CASSMGGNTEAFF
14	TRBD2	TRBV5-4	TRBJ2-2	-	TGTGCCAGCAGCTGGACTAGCTTAGGCGGGGAGCTGTTTTTT	CASSWTSLGGELFF
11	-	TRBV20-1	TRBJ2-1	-	TGCAGTGCGGGCCTAGGGGTTGAGCAGTTCTTC	CSAGLGVEQFF
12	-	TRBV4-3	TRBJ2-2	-	TGCGCCAGCAGCCACTCGGGAGGGGAGCTGTTTTTT	CASSHSGGELFF
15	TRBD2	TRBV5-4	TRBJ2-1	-	TGTGCCAGCAGCAGTAGCGGGGGGTCCTACAATGAGCAGTTCTTC	CASSSSGGSYNEQFF
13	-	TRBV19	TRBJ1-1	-	TGTGCCAGTAGTATTGGGGGGTCCCTTGAAGCTTTCTTT	CASSIGGSLEAFF
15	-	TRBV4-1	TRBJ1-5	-	TGCGCCAGCAGCCAAGTGTTAGCAGGGGATCAGCCCCAGCATTTT	CASSQVLAGDQPQHF
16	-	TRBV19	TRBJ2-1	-	TGTGCCAGTAGGGGGCTTAGGGATAAGAGGTACAATGAGCAGTTCTTC	CASRGLRDKRYNEQFF
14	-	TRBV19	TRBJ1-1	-	TGTGCCAGTAGTATCGGTGGGGCGGACACTGAAGCTTTCTTT	CASSIGGADTEAFF
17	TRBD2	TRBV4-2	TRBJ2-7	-	TGTGCCAGCAGCCGGGGACTAGCGGGAGGGTTTTCCTACGAGCAGTACTTC	CASSRGLAGGFSYEQYF
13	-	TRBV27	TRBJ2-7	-	TGTGCCAGCCGAGGGGGTGGGTCTCGCGATCAGTACTTC	CASRGGGSRDQYF
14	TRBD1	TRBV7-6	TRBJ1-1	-	TGTGCCAGCAGCTTACACAGGGGTGGGCCTGAAGCTTTCTTT	CASSLHRGGPEAFF
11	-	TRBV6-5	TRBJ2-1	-	TGTGCCAGCGAGGAAGGCAATGAGCAGTTCTTC	CASEEGNEQFF
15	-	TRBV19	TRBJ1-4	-	TGTGCCAGTAGTCCGCGGGAAGCAACTAATGAAAAACTGTTTTTT	CASSPREATNEKLFF
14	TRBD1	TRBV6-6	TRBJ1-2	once	TGTGCCAGCAGTGGATCGACAGGGGTTAATGGCTACACCTTC	CASSGSTGVNGYTF
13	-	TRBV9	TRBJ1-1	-	TGTGCCAGCAGCGTAGGAGGAGGGGTAGAAGCTTTCTTT	CASSVGGGVEAFF
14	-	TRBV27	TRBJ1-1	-	TGTGCCAGCAGTTTAGGGGTATCGGGGACTGAAGCTTTCTTT	CASSLGVSGTEAFF
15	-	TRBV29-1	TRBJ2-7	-	TGCAGCGTAGCAGGGGACGGCCCCGAACTCTACGAGCAGTACTTC	CSVAGDGPELYEQYF
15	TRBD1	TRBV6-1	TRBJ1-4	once	TGTGCCAGCAGTGAATCAACAGGGGTTCTTGAAAAACTGTTTTTT	CASSESTGVLEKLFF
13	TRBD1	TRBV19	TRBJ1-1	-	TGTGCCAGCTGGACAGGGAGGAACACTGAAGCTTTCTTT	CASWTGRNTEAFF
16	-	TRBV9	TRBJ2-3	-	TGTGCCAGCAGCGTAGGTCTAGGTCAAGGCACAGATACGCAGTATTTT	CASSVGLGQGTDTQYF
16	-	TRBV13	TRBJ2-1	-	TGTGCCAGCAGCTCAACCGGGAGAAGCCCCTACAATGAGCAGTTCTTC	CASSSTGRSPYNEQFF
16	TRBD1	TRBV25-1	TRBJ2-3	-	TGTGCCAGCAGCAGACAGGGGTGGTCTAGCACAGATACGCAGTATTTT	CASSRQGWSSTDTQYF
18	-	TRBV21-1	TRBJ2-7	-	TGTGCCAGCAGCAAAGTTCCCGGGAAACCCACCTTTGACTACGAGCAGTACTTC	CASSKVPGKPTFDYEQYF
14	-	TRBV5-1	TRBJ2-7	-	TGCGCCAGCAGCTTGGCGGGAACTGCCTACGAGCAGTACTTC	CASSLAGTAYEQYF
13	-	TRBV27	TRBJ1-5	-	TGTGCCAGCAGTCCCCCGGGGGGTGGGCCCCAGCATTTT	CASSPPGGGPQHF
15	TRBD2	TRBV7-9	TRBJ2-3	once	TGTGCCAGCAGCCTTGCTAGCGGAAGCACAGATACGCAGTATTTT	CASSLASGSTDTQYF
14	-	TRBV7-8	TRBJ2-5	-	TGTGCCAGCAGCCCATACAGGGCATCCGGGACCCAGTACTTC	CASSPYRASGTQYF
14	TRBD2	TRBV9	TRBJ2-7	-	TGTGCCAGCAGCGACGGGACTAGCGGTCACGAGCAGTACTTC	CASSDGTSGHEQYF
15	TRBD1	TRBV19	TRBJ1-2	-	TGTGCCAGTAGTATCTGGGGACAGGGGGACTATGGCTACACCTTC	CASSIWGQGDYGYTF
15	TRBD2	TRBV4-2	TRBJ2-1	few	TGTGCCAGCAGCCAAGGTAGCGGGAGTAGCGATGAGCAGTTCTTC	CASSQGSGSSDEQFF
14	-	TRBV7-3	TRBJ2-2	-	TGTGCCAGCAGCCTGGGACAGAACACCGGGGAGCTGTTTTTT	CASSLGQNTGELFF
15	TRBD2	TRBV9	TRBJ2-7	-	TGTGCCAGCAGCGTAGCGGGGGGGGGAGCCTACGAGCAGTACTTC	CASSVAGGGAYEQYF
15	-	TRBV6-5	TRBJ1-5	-	TGTGCCAGCAGTTACTCGCGAAATAGCAATCAGCCCCAGCATTTT	CASSYSRNSNQPQHF
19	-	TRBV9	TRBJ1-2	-	TGTGCCAGCAGCGCGAAGGATGTTGGGGGGGTCAATACGAACTATGGCTACACCTTC	CASSAKDVGGVNTNYGYTF
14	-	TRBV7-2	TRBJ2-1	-	TGTGCCAGCAGCTTGTTAGTCTCAGGTAATGAGCAGTTCTTC	CASSLLVSGNEQFF
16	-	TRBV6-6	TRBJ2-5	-	TGTGCCAGCACCCCACGCCCCCAGCGGTATCAAGAGACCCAGTACTTC	CASTPRPQRYQETQYF
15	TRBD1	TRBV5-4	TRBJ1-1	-	TGTGCCAGCAGCTCACCGACAGGGCGGGACACTGAAGCTTTCTTT	CASSSPTGRDTEAFF
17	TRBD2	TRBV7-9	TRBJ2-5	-	TGTGCCAGCAGCAGGACTAGCGGGGGGCTCACCCAAGAGACCCAGTACTTC	CASSRTSGGLTQETQYF
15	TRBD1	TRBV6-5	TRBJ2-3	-	TGTGCCAGCAGCCCCTCAGGACAGGGCGGAGATACGCAGTATTTT	CASSPSGQGGDTQYF
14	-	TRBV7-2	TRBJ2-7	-	TGTGCCAGCAGCTTAGAGCAGGGCTCCTACGAGCAGTACTTC	CASSLEQGSYEQYF
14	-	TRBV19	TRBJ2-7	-	TGTGCCAGTAGTACGGGGAGAGGTGGTCACGAGCAGTACTTC	CASSTGRGGHEQYF
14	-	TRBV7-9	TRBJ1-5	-	TGTGCCAGCAGCTTTTCCGGGAACAATCAGCCCCAGCATTTT	CASSFSGNNQPQHF
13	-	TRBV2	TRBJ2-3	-	TGTGCCAGCAGAATTAGTCCCACAGATACGCAGTATTTT	CASRISPTDTQYF
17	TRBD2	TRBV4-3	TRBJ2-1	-	TGCGCCAGCAGCCAAGAAAGCGGGGGTGGCTCCTACAATGAGCAGTTCTTC	CASSQESGGGSYNEQFF
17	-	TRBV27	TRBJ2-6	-	TGTGCCAGCAGTAACATAGACATGATTTCTGGGGCCAACGTCCTGACTTTC	CASSNIDMISGANVLTF